The table lists the clone carrying this TCR beta chain with a count of one. The entry originates in a study of tumour-infiltrating T cells in Burkitt lymphoma. Across the whole study: Repertoire clonality predicted overall and progression-free survival.

Sequencing used immunoSEQ multiplex PCR; TCRdb keeps in-frame clones, though not all of them. The sample holds over a thousand clones, 80% to 95% seen once. Germline V CDR1 and CDR2: MNHEY, SVGAGI. Trimming cost V 4 bases and J 5 bases; bases outside gene matches: 5. The CDR3 is made up of 15 amino acids. Specimen: tumor tissue. The gene calls are TRBV6-5 and TRBJ2-1, with 10 nucleotides matching TRBD1. The receptor was isolated from a human donor with diffuse large B-cell lymphoma. Here the CDR3 reads CASSFAGTGDNEQFF. The DNA of the CDR3 is TGTGCCAGCAGTTTTGCTGGGACAGGGGACAATGAGCAGTTCTTC.